This T cell receptor beta chain was identified during a study of breast tumors, draining lymph nodes, adjacent tissues. Study outcomes and limitations: Tumor repertoires ranked between lymph nodes and nontumor tissue in diversity, with V and J gene preferences.

This CDR3 comprises 14 residues. Losses at the gene ends were 10 bases for V and 5 bases for J; bases not matched to a gene: 6. Germline CDR1 MDHEN, CDR2 SYDVKM. Axillary draining lymph nodes of breast cancer patients supplied the node samples. This clonotype was recorded at least ten times. Its specificity is not known. MiXCR was run by TCRdb on the multiplex PCR reads, yielding one entry per CDR3 protein. The sample shows around 140,000 distinct CDR3 sequences, around 24% of them seen only once. This sequence joins TRBV28 and TRBJ1-6; 9 bases line up with TRBD1. Sample: axillary lymph node tissue. The TCR originated in a female donor with breast cancer. Some clones in this sample may be carry-over from other donors' samples. Written as DNA, the CDR3 is TGTGCCACTCATCGGACAGGGGATAATTCACCCCTCCACTTT. Translated: CATHRTGDNSPLHF.